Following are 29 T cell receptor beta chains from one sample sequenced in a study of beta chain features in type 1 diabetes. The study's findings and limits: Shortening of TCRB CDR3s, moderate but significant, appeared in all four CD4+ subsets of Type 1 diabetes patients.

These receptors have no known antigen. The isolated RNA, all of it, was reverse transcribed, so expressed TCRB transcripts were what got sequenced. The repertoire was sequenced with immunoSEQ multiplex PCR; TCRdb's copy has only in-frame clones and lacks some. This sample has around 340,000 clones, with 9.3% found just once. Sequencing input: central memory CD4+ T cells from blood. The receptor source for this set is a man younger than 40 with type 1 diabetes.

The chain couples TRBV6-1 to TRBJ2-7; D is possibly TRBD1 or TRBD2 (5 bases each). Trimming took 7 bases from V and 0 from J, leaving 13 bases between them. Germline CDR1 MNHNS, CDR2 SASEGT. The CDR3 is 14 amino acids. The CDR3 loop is CASIGTVSSYEQYF. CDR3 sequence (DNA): TGTGCCAGCATCGGGACGGTCAGCTCCTACGAGCAGTACTTC.

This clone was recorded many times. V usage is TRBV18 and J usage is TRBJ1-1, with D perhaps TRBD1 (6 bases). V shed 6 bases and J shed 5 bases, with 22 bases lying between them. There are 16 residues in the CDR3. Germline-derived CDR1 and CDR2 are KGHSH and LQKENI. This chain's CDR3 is CASSRRRGGPETEAFF. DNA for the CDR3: TGTGCCAGCTCCCGTCGACGGGGGGGGCCGGAGACTGAAGCTTTCTTT.

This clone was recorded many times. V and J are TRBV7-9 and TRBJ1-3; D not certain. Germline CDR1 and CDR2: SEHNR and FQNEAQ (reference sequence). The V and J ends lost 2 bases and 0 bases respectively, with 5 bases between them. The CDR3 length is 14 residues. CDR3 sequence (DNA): TGTGCCAGCAGCTTACCGAGCTCTGGAAACACCATATATTTT. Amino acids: CASSLPSSGNTIYF.

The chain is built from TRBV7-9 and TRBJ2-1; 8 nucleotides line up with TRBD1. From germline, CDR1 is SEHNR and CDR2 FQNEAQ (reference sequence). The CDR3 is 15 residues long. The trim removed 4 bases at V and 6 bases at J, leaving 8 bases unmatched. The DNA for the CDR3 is TGTGCCAGCAGCTCCAGACAGGGGCCCGGCAATGAGCAGTTCTTC. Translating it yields CASSSRQGPGNEQFF.

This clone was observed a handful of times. CDR3 coding DNA: TGCGCCAGCAGCCAAGATCCCGACAGGAGCTACTATGGCTACACCTTC. Amino acid sequence: CASSQDPDRSYYGYTF. The chain uses TRBV4-3 and TRBJ1-2, with D tentatively TRBD1 (6 bases). The ends were cut back, 0 bases at V and 3 bases at J, with 14 bases in the middle. The CDR3 sequence is 16 residues long. Germline-derived CDR1 and CDR2 are LGHNA and YSLEER.

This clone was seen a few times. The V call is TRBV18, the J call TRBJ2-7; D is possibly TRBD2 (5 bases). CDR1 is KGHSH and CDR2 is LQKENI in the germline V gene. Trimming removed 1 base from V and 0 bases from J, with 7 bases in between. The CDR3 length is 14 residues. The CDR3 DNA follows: TGTGCCAGCTCACCACTGAGGGACTCCTACGAGCAGTACTTC. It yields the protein CASSPLRDSYEQYF.

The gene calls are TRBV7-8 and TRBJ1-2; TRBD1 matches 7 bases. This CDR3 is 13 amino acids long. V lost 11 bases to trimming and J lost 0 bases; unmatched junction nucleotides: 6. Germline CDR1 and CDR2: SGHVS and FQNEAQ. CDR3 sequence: CASGGSSNYGYTF. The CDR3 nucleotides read TGTGCCTCAGGGGGATCGTCTAACTATGGCTACACCTTC.

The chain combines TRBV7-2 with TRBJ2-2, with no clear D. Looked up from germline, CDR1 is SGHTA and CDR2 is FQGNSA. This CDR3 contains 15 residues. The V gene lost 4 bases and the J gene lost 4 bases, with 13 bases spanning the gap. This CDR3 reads CASSSTRLSTGELFF. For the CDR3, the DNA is TGTGCCAGCAGCTCAACCCGTTTGAGCACCGGGGAGCTGTTTTTT.

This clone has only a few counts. CDR3 region: CASTPDRVGYTF. CDR3 DNA sequence: TGTGCCAGCACCCCTGACAGGGTTGGCTACACCTTC. The chain combines TRBV6-5 with TRBJ1-2; 7 nucleotides align to TRBD1. V was clipped by 7 bases and J by 7 bases; unmatched bases: 6. CDR1 and CDR2 (germline): MNHEY, SVGAGI. The CDR3 totals 12 residues.

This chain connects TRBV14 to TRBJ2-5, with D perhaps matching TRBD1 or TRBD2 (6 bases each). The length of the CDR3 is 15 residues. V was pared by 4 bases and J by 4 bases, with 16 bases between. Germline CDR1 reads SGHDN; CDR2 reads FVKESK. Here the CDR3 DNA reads TGTGCCAGCAGCCCCAAGAGGGGGGCCGTAGAGACCCAGTACTTC. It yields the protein CASSPKRGAVETQYF.

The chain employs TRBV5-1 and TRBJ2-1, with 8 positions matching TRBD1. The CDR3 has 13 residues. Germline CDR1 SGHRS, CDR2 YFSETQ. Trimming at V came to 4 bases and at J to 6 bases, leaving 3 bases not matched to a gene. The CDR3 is CASSGGTGNEQFF. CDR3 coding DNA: TGCGCCAGCAGCGGTGGGACAGGCAATGAGCAGTTCTTC.

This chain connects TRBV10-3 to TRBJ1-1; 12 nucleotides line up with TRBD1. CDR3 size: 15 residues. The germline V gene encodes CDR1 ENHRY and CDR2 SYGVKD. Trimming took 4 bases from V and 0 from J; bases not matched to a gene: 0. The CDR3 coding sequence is TGTGCCATCAGTGGGGACAGGGGGCTGAACACTGAAGCTTTCTTT. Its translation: CAISGDRGLNTEAFF.

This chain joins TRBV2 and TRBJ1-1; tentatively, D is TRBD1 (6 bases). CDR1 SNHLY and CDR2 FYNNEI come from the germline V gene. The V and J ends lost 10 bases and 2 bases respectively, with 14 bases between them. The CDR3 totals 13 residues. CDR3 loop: CATKGGRNTEAFF. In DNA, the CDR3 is TGTGCCACAAAGGGGGGAAGAAACACTGAAGCTTTCTTT.

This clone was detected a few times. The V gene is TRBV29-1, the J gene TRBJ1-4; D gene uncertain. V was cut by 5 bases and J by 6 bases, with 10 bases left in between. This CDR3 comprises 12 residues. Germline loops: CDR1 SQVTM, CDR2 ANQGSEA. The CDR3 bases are TGCAGCGTTAAAGGGTCGGATGAAAAACTGTTTTTT. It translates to CSVKGSDEKLFF.

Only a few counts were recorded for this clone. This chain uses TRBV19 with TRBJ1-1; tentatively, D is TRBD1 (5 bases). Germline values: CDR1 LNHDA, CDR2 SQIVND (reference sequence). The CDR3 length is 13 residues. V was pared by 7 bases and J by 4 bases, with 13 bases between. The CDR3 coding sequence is TGTGCCAGTAAAGAGAGCAGGGTCACTGAAGCTTTCTTT. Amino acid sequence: CASKESRVTEAFF.

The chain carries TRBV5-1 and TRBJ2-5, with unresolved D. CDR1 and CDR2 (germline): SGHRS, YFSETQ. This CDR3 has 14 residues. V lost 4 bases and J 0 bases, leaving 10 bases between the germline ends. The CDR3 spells CASSQTTNQETQYF. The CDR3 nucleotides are TGCGCCAGCAGCCAGACGACGAACCAAGAGACCCAGTACTTC.

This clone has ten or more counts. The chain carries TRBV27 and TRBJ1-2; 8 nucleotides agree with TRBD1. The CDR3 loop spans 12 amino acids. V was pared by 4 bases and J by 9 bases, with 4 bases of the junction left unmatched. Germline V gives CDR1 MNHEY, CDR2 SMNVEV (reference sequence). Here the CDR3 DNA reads TGTGCCAGCAGTTCGGACAGGGCACGCTACACCTTC. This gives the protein CASSSDRARYTF.

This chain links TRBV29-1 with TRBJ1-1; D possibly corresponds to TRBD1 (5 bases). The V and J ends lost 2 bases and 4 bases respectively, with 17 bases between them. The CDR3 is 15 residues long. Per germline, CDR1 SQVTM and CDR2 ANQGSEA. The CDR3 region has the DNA TGCAGCGTTGAAAGAGAGAACAGGATGCCCACTGAAGCTTTCTTT. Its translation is CSVERENRMPTEAFF.

Here the CDR3 reads CASSLDGGTGELFF. The CDR3 DNA sequence: TGTGCCAGCAGCTTAGACGGGGGCACCGGGGAGCTGTTTTTT. The J gene is TRBJ2-2, the V gene TRBV11-3; TRBD2 is a possible D gene (6 bases). The germline V gene has CDR1 SGHNT and CDR2 YENEEA. Trimming took 0 bases from V and 4 from J, leaving 6 bases between them. The CDR3 has 14 amino acids.

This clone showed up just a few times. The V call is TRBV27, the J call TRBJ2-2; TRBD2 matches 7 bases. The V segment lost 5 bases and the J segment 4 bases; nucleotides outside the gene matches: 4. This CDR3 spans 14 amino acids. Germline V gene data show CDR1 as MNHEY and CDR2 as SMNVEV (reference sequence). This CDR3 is CASSHREATGELFF. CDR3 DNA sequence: TGTGCCAGCAGTCATCGGGAGGCCACCGGGGAGCTGTTTTTT.

The CDR3 is CASSLERLAGGFDEQFF. The CDR3 nucleotides are TGTGCCAGCAGCTTGGAGCGTCTAGCGGGGGGATTCGATGAGCAGTTCTTC. The chain links TRBV5-8 to TRBJ2-1; 11 nucleotides line up with TRBD2. The germline V gene has CDR1 SGHTS and CDR2 YDEGEE. The CDR3 has 17 residues. The V segment lost 0 bases and the J segment 8 bases; nucleotides outside the gene matches: 10.

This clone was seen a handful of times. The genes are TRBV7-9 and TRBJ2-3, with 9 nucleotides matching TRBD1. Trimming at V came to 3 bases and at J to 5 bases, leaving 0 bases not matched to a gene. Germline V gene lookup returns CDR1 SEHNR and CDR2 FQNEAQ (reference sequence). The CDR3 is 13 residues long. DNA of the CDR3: TGTGCCAGCAGCTTGGGACAGGGAGATACGCAGTATTTT. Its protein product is CASSLGQGDTQYF.

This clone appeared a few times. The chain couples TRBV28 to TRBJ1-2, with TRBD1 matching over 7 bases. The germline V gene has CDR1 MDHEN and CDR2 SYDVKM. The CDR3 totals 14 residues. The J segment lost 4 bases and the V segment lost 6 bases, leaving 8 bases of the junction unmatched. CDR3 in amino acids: CASRPGQGGYGYTF. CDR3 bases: TGTGCCAGCAGGCCAGGCCAGGGGGGCTATGGCTACACCTTC.

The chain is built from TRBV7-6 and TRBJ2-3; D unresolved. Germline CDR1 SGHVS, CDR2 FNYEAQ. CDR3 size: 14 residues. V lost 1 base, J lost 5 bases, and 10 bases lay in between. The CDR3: CASSLGAGRDTQYF. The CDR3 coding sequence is TGTGCCAGCAGCTTAGGGGCTGGAAGAGATACGCAGTATTTT.

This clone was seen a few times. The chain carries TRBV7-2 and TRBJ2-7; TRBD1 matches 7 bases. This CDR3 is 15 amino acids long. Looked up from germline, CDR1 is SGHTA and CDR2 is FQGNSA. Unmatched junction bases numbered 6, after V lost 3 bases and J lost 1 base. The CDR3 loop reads CASSLGTDYSYEQYF. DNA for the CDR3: TGTGCCAGCAGCTTGGGGACAGATTATTCCTACGAGCAGTACTTC.

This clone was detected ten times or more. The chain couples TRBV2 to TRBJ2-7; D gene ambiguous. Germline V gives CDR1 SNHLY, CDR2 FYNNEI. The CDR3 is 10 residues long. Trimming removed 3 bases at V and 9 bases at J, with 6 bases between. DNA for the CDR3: TGTGCCAGCAGTGAGACCGTGCAGTACTTC. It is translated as CASSETVQYF.

The chain's CDR3 is CATSSGGSDTQYF. For the CDR3, the DNA is TGTGCCACCAGCAGTGGGGGGTCGGATACGCAGTATTTT. The J gene is TRBJ2-3, the V gene TRBV15, with D tentatively TRBD2 (6 bases). CDR1 LNHNV and CDR2 YYDKDF come from the germline V gene (reference sequence). This CDR3 region has 13 residues. Trimming left V 3 bases short and J 6 bases short, with 10 bases between.

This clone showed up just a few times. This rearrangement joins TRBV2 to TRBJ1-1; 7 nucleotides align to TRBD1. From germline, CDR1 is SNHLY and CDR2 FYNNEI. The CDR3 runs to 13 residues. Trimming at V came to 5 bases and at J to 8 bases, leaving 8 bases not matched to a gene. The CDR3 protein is CASSPNRGWEAFF. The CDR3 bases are TGTGCCAGCAGTCCCAACAGGGGATGGGAAGCTTTCTTT.

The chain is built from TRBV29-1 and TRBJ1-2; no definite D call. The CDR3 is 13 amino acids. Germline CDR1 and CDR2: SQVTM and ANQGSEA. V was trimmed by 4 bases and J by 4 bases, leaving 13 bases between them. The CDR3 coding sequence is TGCAGCGTTGTTGGCCCAGCGGGCTATGGCTACACCTTC. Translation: CSVVGPAGYGYTF.